The clone carrying this T cell receptor (beta chain) has a handful of counts. The sample originates from a study of blood T cells in healthy people across ages. This CDR3 contains 16 residues. Trimming removed 2 bases at V and 6 bases at J, with 19 bases between. Germline V gene data show CDR1 as DFQATT and CDR2 as SNEGSKA (reference sequence). The authors ran a second PCR of 7 to 11 cycles using a sample-barcoded 5' primer and a J-beta primer mix. TCRdb passed the 5' RACE reads through MiXCR, listing each CDR3 protein once. The sample holds approximately 780,000 distinct CDR3 sequences, roughly 24% seen once. The sample was also linked to a second study, of T cells of mothers and their children.

The source material was blood. The receptor was isolated from a boy aged 5 to 17 in good health. The chain is built from TRBV20-1 and TRBJ2-2; no definite D call. The CDR3 reads CSARPTRRSNPGELFF. The DNA for the CDR3 is TGCAGTGCTAGACCCACCCGGCGCTCCAACCCCGGGGAGCTGTTTTTT.